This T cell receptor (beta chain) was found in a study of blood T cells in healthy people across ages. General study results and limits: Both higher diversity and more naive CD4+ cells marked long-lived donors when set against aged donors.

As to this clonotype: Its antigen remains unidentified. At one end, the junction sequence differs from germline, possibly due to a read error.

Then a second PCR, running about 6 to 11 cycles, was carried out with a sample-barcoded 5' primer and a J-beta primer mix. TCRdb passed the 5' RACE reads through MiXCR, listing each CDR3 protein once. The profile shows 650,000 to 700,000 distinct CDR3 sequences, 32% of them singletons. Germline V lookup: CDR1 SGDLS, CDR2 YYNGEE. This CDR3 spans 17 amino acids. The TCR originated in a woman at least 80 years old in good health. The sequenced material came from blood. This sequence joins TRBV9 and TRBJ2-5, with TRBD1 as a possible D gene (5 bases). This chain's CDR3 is CASSGAPGRVVQETLYF. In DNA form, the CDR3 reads TGTGCCAGCAGCGGGGCTCCCGGCAGGGTAGTCCAAGAGACCCTGTACTTC.